Below, 20 T cell receptor beta chains from the same sample are listed, as sequenced in a study of early T cells in non-severe SARS-CoV-2 infection. TCRdb independently ran MiXCR on the 5' RACE reads; one entry per CDR3 protein. The repertoire holds around 55,000 distinct CDR3 sequences, with 9.5% to 15% as singletons. Sequencing used whole blood. The receptors derive from an adult who was a healthcare worker with PCR-confirmed SARS-CoV-2 infection or an uninfected control (not recorded which).

In its sample, this clonotype was seen many times. The chain joins TRBV20-1 to TRBJ2-3; D might be TRBD1 (9 bases). CDR1 and CDR2 from the germline V gene are DFQATT and SNEGSKA (reference sequence). V was pared by 5 bases and J by 8 bases, with 20 bases between. This CDR3 is 14 amino acids long. The CDR3 nucleotides are TGCAGTGCTCGGGGGGGGACAGGGTTTGGTACGCAGTATTTT. Translated, it gives CSARGGTGFGTQYF.

This clonotype was observed at least ten times. The chain recombines TRBV20-1 with TRBJ2-3; 8 bases fit TRBD2. The length of the CDR3 is 13 residues. The junction had 2 bases not matched to a gene; V was cut back by 6 bases and J by 0 bases. Germline values: CDR1 DFQATT, CDR2 SNEGSKA (reference sequence). CDR3 in DNA: TGCAGTGCCACTAGCGGTAGCACAGATACGCAGTATTTT. This encodes CSATSGSTDTQYF.

The chain has TRBV12-3 or TRBV12-4 and TRBJ2-5; 7 nucleotides align to TRBD2. This CDR3 spans 14 amino acids. V gave up 6 bases and J gave up 2 bases; unmatched junction bases: 6. CDR3 nucleotide sequence: TGTGCCAGCAGGCCCCGGGGGGTTCAAGAGACCCAGTACTTC. Translating it yields CASRPRGVQETQYF.

This clonotype was observed at least ten times. The rearrangement links TRBV11-2 to TRBJ2-6; D not certain. Per the germline V gene, CDR1 is SGHAT and CDR2 is FQNNGV. Trimming removed 4 bases from V and 7 bases from J, with 8 bases in between. CDR3 length equals 13 residues. CDR3 nucleotide sequence: TGTGCCAGCAGCTCAGGTGGAGCCAACGTCCTGACTTTC. Its translation is CASSSGGANVLTF.

The sample holds a few counts of this clonotype. The chain has TRBV25-1 and TRBJ2-7, with D perhaps TRBD1 (6 bases). CDR1 and CDR2 (germline): MGHDK, SYGVNS. Trimming took off 3 bases at V and 2 bases at J, with 11 bases between the two ends. The length of the CDR3 is 14 residues. The CDR3 protein is CASSEPGETYEQYF. The DNA of the CDR3 is TGTGCCAGCAGTGAGCCAGGGGAGACCTACGAGCAGTACTTC.

V and J are TRBV14 and TRBJ1-1, with a possible D match to TRBD1 (6 bases). Trimming removed 5 bases from V and 5 bases from J, with 18 bases in between. The germline V gene has CDR1 SGHDN and CDR2 FVKESK. The CDR3 contains 15 residues. CDR3 DNA sequence: TGTGCCAGCAGCTTCCAGGGGCGCCCGAAGACTGAAGCTTTCTTT. Amino acids: CASSFQGRPKTEAFF.

V and J are TRBV10-3 and TRBJ2-7; 9 bases match TRBD1. Germline V gene lookup returns CDR1 ENHRY and CDR2 SYGVKD. J was trimmed by 1 base and V by 3 bases; bases with no gene match: 4. The CDR3 runs to 15 residues. The CDR3: CAISDRDRASYEQYF. The CDR3, as DNA: TGTGCCATCAGTGATAGGGACAGGGCTTCCTACGAGCAGTACTTC.

The V call is TRBV3-1, the J call TRBJ1-2; TRBD1 is a possible D gene (5 bases). Trimming took off 1 base at V and 8 bases at J, with 20 bases between the two ends. The CDR3 is 16 residues long. CDR1 LGHDT and CDR2 YNNKEL come from the germline V gene (reference sequence). The CDR3 DNA reads as TGTGCCAGCAGCCAAGCTGGGCGGGGACTGTCGTTCGGCTACACCTTC. It yields the protein CASSQAGRGLSFGYTF.

This clonotype was recorded many times. The gene calls are TRBV6-5 and TRBJ1-1; weak D call: TRBD1 (5 bases). The CDR3 loop spans 12 amino acids. Germline CDR1 is MNHEY and CDR2 is SVGAGI. The V end was cut by 6 bases, the J end by 10 bases, with 15 bases between. Written as DNA, the CDR3 is TGTGCCAGCAGCCCTCTCCAGGGTGCAGCTTTCTTT. Translated, it gives CASSPLQGAAFF.

This clonotype was recorded a few times. The chain joins TRBV5-4 to TRBJ1-6; D perhaps matches TRBD1 (6 bases). Germline CDR1 is SGHNT and CDR2 is YYREEE (reference sequence). The CDR3 has 14 amino acids. The V end was cut by 2 bases, the J end by 8 bases, with 11 bases between. Here the CDR3 DNA reads TGTGCCAGCAGCTTACAGGGAAGGGATTCACCCCTCCACTTT. Its protein is CASSLQGRDSPLHF.

This clonotype came up many times. This chain links TRBV11-2 with TRBJ2-7; 8 bases match TRBD2. Germline V gives CDR1 SGHAT, CDR2 FQNNGV. V lost 2 bases to trimming and J lost 0 bases; unmatched junction nucleotides: 3. The CDR3 covers 15 residues. CDR3 sequence: CASSLTSGNSYEQYF. In nucleotides, the CDR3 is TGTGCCAGCAGCTTAACTAGCGGAAACTCCTACGAGCAGTACTTC.

This clonotype was seen more than once but under ten times. V is TRBV6-1 and J is TRBJ1-2, with D uncertain. CDR3 size: 13 residues. Germline V CDR1 and CDR2: MNHNS, SASEGT. The V end lost 9 bases, the J end lost 1 base, and 12 bases lay between the germline ends. The CDR3 spells CASILLGNYGYTF. CDR3 nucleotides: TGTGCCAGTATTCTTCTGGGTAACTATGGCTACACCTTC.

In its sample, this clonotype was seen a few times. In nucleotides, the CDR3 is TGCAGTGTTAGGAAGTCCGACGAGCAGTACTTC. Translating it yields CSVRKSDEQYF. The chain uses TRBV20-1 and TRBJ2-7; D call uncertain. The CDR3 is 11 amino acids. Trimming stripped 7 bases from V and 5 bases from J, with 12 bases between. The V gene's germline CDR1 is DFQATT and CDR2 SNEGSKA (reference sequence).

Comments on this clonotype: A much larger clonotype is one base distant, so this may be a read error. The chain employs TRBV5-6 and TRBJ1-2; 10 nucleotides match TRBD1. This CDR3 has 15 amino acids. The germline V gene encodes CDR1 SGHDT and CDR2 YYEEEE. Losses at the gene ends were 2 bases for V and 4 bases for J; bases not matched to a gene: 5. The CDR3 reads CASSFGDRGGYGYTF. The CDR3 region has the DNA TGTGCCAGCAGCTTCGGGGACAGGGGTGGCTATGGCTACACCTTC.

This clonotype appeared many times. The chain combines TRBV10-3 with TRBJ1-5; 10 bases agree with TRBD1. CDR1 and CDR2 from the germline V gene are ENHRY and SYGVKD. The CDR3 has 17 amino acids. J lost 2 bases, V lost 3 bases, and 7 bases had no gene match. CDR3 in amino acids: CAISEGTGVGGNQPQHF. The DNA of the CDR3 is TGTGCCATCAGTGAAGGGACAGGGGTGGGTGGCAATCAGCCCCAGCATTTT.

This clonotype was observed many times. The chain has TRBV7-2 and TRBJ2-2; the D is unclear. CDR3 length: 11 amino acids. V dropped 2 bases and J dropped 7 bases, with 2 bases sitting between them. Germline V lookup: CDR1 SGHTA, CDR2 FQGNSA. Written as DNA, the CDR3 is TGTGCCAGCAGCTTAAGCGGGGAGCTGTTTTTT. Protein: CASSLSGELFF.

This clonotype was detected a few times. V and J are TRBV7-9 and TRBJ1-4, with D possibly TRBD1 on 5 matching bases. This CDR3 has 16 residues. CDR1 and CDR2 (germline): SEHNR, FQNEAQ (reference sequence). V was clipped by 1 base and J by 1 base, with 10 bases between them. This chain's CDR3 is CASSLDRTRTNEKLFF. CDR3 in DNA: TGTGCCAGCAGCTTAGACAGGACTAGAACTAATGAAAAACTGTTTTTT.

The genes are TRBV7-2 and TRBJ1-4, with D uncertain. Between the trimmed V and J ends, which lost 2 bases and 0 bases, there was a span of 7 bases. The CDR3 has 15 amino acids. Germline V lookup: CDR1 SGHTA, CDR2 FQGNSA. The CDR3 loop is CASSLTRATNEKLFF. The CDR3 nucleotides read TGTGCCAGCAGCTTAACACGGGCAACTAATGAAAAACTGTTTTTT.

This clonotype was detected many times. The V call is TRBV7-8, the J call TRBJ2-1, with TRBD1 identical over 9 bases. The J segment lost 3 bases and the V segment lost 5 bases, leaving 5 bases of the junction unmatched. CDR1 is SGHVS and CDR2 is FQNEAQ in the germline V gene. The CDR3 runs 15 residues. The CDR3 loop is CASSRRDRDYNEQFF. DNA for the CDR3: TGTGCCAGCAGCCGCCGGGACAGGGACTACAATGAGCAGTTCTTC.

This clonotype was detected only a few times. The rearrangement uses TRBV11-2 and TRBJ2-1; 10 positions agree with TRBD2. V gave up 6 bases and J gave up 4 bases; unmatched junction bases: 9. Germline V gene data show CDR1 as SGHAT and CDR2 as FQNNGV. The CDR3 is made up of 16 amino acids. CDR3 residues: CASRPAGTSVYNEQFF. The DNA of the CDR3 is TGTGCCAGCAGACCCGCCGGGACTAGCGTGTACAATGAGCAGTTCTTC.